Sequencing of this T cell receptor (beta chain) was carried out in a study of blood T cell repertoires in COVID-19. Looking at the study overall: The origin of the acute and convalescent COVID-19 samples was the United States, Italy and Spain. Sources were T cells, B-cell-depleted T cells, or PBMCs; the material itself was cDNA or gDNA.

Per the authors' pipeline: Amplifying reference gene primers gave estimates of nucleated cell counts. Only in-frame clones appear in the TCRdb table, and some are missing; sequencing was by immunoSEQ multiplex PCR. V and J calls and clone size are copied from that table; D and trimming were computed from the DNA. The sample gives over 200,000 clones, around 89% of which show up once; over 4% is in the top ten. Germline CDR1 and CDR2: MNHEY and SVGAGI. Germline trimming cut 6 bases from V and 5 bases from J; bases unmatched to any gene: 7. This CDR3 has 14 amino acids. The clonotype comes from a man aged 55 to 70 who had recovered from COVID-19. The V call is TRBV6-5, the J call TRBJ1-2; 9 positions match TRBD1. The sequenced sample was peripheral blood. CDR3 in DNA: TGTGCCAGCAGAAAAACCGGGACAGGGTATGGCTACACCTTC. Amino acids: CASRKTGTGYGYTF.